The T cell receptor beta chain under discussion was sequenced for a study of shared clonotypes between healthy human individuals (dated by TCRdb to the early 2020s). The study in broad terms: The cohort included a few men and two women between 18 and 49 years of age. Per donor, three plates each were used for CD4 naive and CD4 memory, two for CD8 naive, and one for CD8 memory. The study deeply sequenced blood TCR repertoires of several healthy adults to estimate repertoire size and the extent of clonotype sharing between individuals. To increase sequencing depth and limit assay-specific biases, different laboratories used diverse techniques to prepare libraries and sequence TCR repertoires. Per donor, leukapheresis produced somewhere between about 0.8 and 9.5 billion PBMCs. Broader findings and caveats from the paper: Compared with non-shared clonotypes, clonotypes shared by all four sorted-subset donors had higher generation probabilities. Rarefaction of sorted-subset datasets indicated incomplete sequencing despite the large sequencing depth. Sharing across a handful of donors was observed for around 5% of naive CD4, over 3% of naive CD8, 2.3% of memory CD4, and around 0.4% of memory CD8 clonotypes. The small number of donors limited the genetic and exposure-history diversity represented. Sampling was restricted to blood, and TCR repertoires in tissue are likely to differ from TCR repertoires in blood. Pairwise subsampling led to the expectation that sequencing depth would affect the degree of clonotype sharing among donors. Naive subsets generally had larger estimated clonotype richness than memory subsets.

In its sample, this clone was seen once. The antigen it recognizes is unknown. Base qualities are not recorded, but no much larger clone differs from it by a single base. The donors were healthy, HIV-negative adults with no recently reported acute infections or vaccinations. Only Caucasian adults living in Nashville, Tennessee, USA were represented among the donors. CD4+ T cells were enriched by magnetic negative selection; naive cells were then positively selected on CD45RA, and the negative fraction formed the memory subset. After blood collection by leukapheresis, PBMCs were isolated using Ficoll-Histopaque density gradient centrifugation and then cryopreserved in the vapor phase of liquid nitrogen. Analytical flow cytometry was used to check the purity and quantity of every magnetically sorted T cell population. Genomic DNA was isolated from each sorted fraction and quantified by UV absorbance on a Nanodrop 2000c.

Using the deep immunoSEQ assay, TCR CDR3 regions were amplified from genomic DNA by multiplex PCR. Extracted genomic DNA from each cell subset was distributed evenly across all wells of several immunoSEQ 96-well plates, and each plate was treated as a replicate. For sorted subsets, roughly 190 ng of genomic DNA, equivalent to around 29,000 T cell genomes, went into each replicate PCR. The purified libraries were quantified using a Qubit 3.0 fluorometer, sized with a Bioanalyzer 2100, and then quantified again using the KAPA Library Quantification kit. Each immunoSEQ 96-well plate was sequenced on its own single-read 150-cycle Illumina NextSeq 550 flow cell. Per the source publication's procedure: Because only junctional sequences without quality scores were contained in the immunoSEQ output, filtering matching that applied to full-length reads could not be performed. To assign V/J genes and CDR3, sequences were annotated against IMGT germline references using PyIR, a Python wrapper for IgBLAST v1.9. Reads were removed for weak V/J assignments (E-value above 1e-6), missing CDR3, stop codons, out-of-frame junctions, or ambiguous translated residues. V3J clonotypes were defined as sequences sharing the same inferred V gene, J gene, and CDR3 amino acid sequence. The percentage overlap between two repertoires was calculated by dividing the number of shared unique clonotypes by the size of the smaller repertoire. Three approaches were used to assess repertoire richness: RTK rarefaction, the Chao1 estimator, and Recon v2.1 estimates of unobserved clonotypes. Generation probabilities were computed with OLGA for all TCRbeta clonotypes obtained by the gDNA method from several donors. The source is immuneACCESS, and TCRdb retained only in-frame sequences with V and J called. Part of the clones is not carried over; for the studies checked, unresolved V genes explain less than half of this, and the remainder is unexplained. V and J calls and clone size are as listed in that table; D and trimming were resolved from the DNA. The sample table contains 2 million to 2.5 million clones; only one count was recorded for around 90% of them. The ten biggest clones cover about 0.36% of the sample.

The specimen was naive CD4+ T cells from PBMCs. This specimen's cell subset or site label, per the study, means: CD45RA+ positively selected. The receptor was derived from a man between 18 and 35 years old in good health. Some clones in this sample may be carry-over from other donors' samples.

The CDR3 here reads CASSLIASGSYNEQFF. The DNA is TGTGCCAGCAGCTTAATAGCTAGCGGCTCCTACAATGAGCAGTTCTTC. Recombination linked TRBV7-3 to TRBJ2-1; the junction holds 7 bases that match TRBD2. The CDR3, cysteine through phenylalanine, is 16 amino acids long. This entry keeps only the CDR3 DNA: 48 bases, framed from base 1. In the germline V gene, CDR1 corresponds to SGHTA and CDR2 to FQGTGA. Compared with germline, V lacks 1 base and J lacks 0 bases; bases without a gene match: 3.